Here is one TCR beta chain with its context. The data were obtained in a study of lymphopenia after photon versus proton radiotherapy. Clones were sequenced by immunoSEQ multiplex PCR, and TCRdb holds only the in-frame ones, with some missing. Of about 19,000 clones listed, 75% to 95% are singletons. Per the germline V gene, CDR1 is SGHNT and CDR2 is YYREEE (reference sequence). The V and J ends lost 2 bases and 8 bases respectively, with 7 bases between them. The CDR3 runs 11 residues. The sequencing here drew on peripheral blood, taken from a patient treated with photon-based radiotherapy. The sequence was collected from a man aged 55-75 years with pancreatic cancer. The chain couples TRBV5-4 to TRBJ1-1; no definite D call. The CDR3, as DNA: TGTGCCAGCAGCTTACACCAAGAAGCTTTCTTT. It is translated as CASSLHQEAFF.